Described below is a single T cell receptor (beta chain) sequence and its context. What it recognizes is unknown. The data originate from a study of cytomegalovirus exposure and HLA in healthy donors. Sequencing was performed with immunoSEQ multiplex PCR; in TCRdb, only in-frame clones are kept and a portion is missing. The sample yields about 130,000 clones, 82% seen once. Study results and caveats: Cytomegalovirus association was listed for around 170 TCR beta chains.

This receptor was identified in a man aged 25 to 40 in good health and CMV-seropositive. Sequenced sample: PBMCs.

The CDR3 coding sequence is TGTGCCAGCAGCGTAAACTCATGGGGAGCTAACTATGGCTACACCTTC. Its protein is CASSVNSWGANYGYTF. The chain employs TRBV9 and TRBJ1-2; D is undetermined. V was trimmed by 1 base and J by 0 bases, leaving 13 bases between them. This CDR3 is built from 16 residues. Germline V lookup: CDR1 SGDLS, CDR2 YYNGEE. Supplemented by reference TRBV9 and TRBJ1-2, the full variable domain reads DSGVTQTPKHLITATGQRVTLRCSPRSGDLSVYWYQQSLDQGLQFLIQYYNGEERAKGNILERFSAQQFPDLHSELNLSSLELGDSALYFCASSVNSWGANYGYTFGSGTRLTVV.